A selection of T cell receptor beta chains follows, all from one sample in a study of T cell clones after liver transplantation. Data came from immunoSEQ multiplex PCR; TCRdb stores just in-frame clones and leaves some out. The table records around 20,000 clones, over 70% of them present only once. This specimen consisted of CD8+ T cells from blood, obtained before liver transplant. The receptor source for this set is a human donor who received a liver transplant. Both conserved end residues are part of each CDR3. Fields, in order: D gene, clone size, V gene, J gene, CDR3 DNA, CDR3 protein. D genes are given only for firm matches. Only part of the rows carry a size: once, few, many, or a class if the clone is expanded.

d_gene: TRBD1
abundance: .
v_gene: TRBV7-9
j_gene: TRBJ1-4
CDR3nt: TGTGCCAGCAGCAAAGGCGGACAGGGGACTAATGAAAAACTGTTTTTT
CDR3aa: CASSKGGQGTNEKLFF

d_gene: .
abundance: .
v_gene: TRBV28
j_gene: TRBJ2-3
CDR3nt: TGTGCCAGCAGTTCCAGGGGCGTAACCTCTAGCACAGATACGCAGTATTTT
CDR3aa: CASSSRGVTSSTDTQYF

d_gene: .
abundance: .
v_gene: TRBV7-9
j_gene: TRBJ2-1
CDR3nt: TGTGCCAGCAGCTTAATTGCGGGGTACAATGAGCAGTTCTTC
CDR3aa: CASSLIAGYNEQFF

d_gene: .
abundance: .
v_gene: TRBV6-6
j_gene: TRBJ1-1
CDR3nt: TGTGCCAGCAGTTACCGCAGCCCGAACACTGAAGCTTTCTTT
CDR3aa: CASSYRSPNTEAFF

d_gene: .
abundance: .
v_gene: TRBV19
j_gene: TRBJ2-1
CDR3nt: TGTGCCAGTAGTATGCCGGGGAACAATGAGCAGTTCTTC
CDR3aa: CASSMPGNNEQFF

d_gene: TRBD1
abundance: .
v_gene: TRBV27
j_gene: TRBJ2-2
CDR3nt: TGTGCCAGTTTAAGGGACAGGGCCGACACCGGGGAGCTGTTTTTT
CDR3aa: CASLRDRADTGELFF

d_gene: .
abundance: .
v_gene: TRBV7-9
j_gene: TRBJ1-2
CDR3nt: TGTGCCAGCAGCTTAGCGAACCAGGACCCCTCCTATGGCTACACCTTC
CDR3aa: CASSLANQDPSYGYTF

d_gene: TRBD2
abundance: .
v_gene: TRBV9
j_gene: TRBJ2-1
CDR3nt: TGTGCCAGCAGCGTCGGGACTAGCGGGAGGGCCACTCAGTTCTTC
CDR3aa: CASSVGTSGRATQFF

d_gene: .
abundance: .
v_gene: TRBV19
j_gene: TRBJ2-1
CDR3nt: TGTGCCAGTAGTTCGCTAACTAACTACAATGAGCAGTTCTTC
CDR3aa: CASSSLTNYNEQFF

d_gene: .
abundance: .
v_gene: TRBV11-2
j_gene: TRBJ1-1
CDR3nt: TGTGCCAGCAGTTTCTCCAGGGGCCGTATGAACACTGAAGCTTTCTTT
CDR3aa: CASSFSRGRMNTEAFF

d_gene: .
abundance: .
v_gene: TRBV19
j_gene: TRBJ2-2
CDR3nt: TGTGCCAGTAGTATGGAGGGACAGCAAAGTGAGCTGTACACCGGGGAGCTGTTTTTT
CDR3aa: CASSMEGQQSELYTGELFF

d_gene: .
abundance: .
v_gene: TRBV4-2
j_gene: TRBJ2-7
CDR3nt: TGTGCCAGCAGCTCAGAGGGGGGGCTCGAGCAGTACTTC
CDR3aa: CASSSEGGLEQYF

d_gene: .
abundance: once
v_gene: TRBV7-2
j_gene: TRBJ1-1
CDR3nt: TGTGCCAGCAGCTTAGGAATAGGTATGAACACTGAAGCTTTCTTT
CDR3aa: CASSLGIGMNTEAFF

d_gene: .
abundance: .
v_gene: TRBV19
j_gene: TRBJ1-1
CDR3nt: TGTGCCAGTAGTATAGATGCAGGGGAGTACACTGAAGCTTTCTTT
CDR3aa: CASSIDAGEYTEAFF

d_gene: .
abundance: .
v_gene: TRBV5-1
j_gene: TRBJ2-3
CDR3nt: TGCGCCAGCAGCGCGCCGGGGATCACAGATACGCAGTATTTT
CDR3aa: CASSAPGITDTQYF

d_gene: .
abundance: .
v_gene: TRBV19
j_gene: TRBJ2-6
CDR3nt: TGTGCCAGTAGTATGACGGGGCCCGGGGCCAACGTCCTGACTTTC
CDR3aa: CASSMTGPGANVLTF

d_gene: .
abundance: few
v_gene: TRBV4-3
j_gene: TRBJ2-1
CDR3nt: TGCGCCACCTCCAGGAGCTCCTACAATGAGCAGTTCTTC
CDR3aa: CATSRSSYNEQFF

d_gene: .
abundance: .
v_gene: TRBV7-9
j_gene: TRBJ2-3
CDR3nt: TGTGCCAGCAGCTTAGTCAACGTAGATACGCAGTATTTT
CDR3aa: CASSLVNVDTQYF

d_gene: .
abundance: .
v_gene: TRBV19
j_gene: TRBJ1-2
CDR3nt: TGTGCCAGTAGGGAACGGGGCTTCGATGGCTACACCTTC
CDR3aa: CASRERGFDGYTF

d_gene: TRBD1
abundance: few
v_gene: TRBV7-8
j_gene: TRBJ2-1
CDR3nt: TGTGCCAGCAGCTCCCAGGGGGTAAGGAGTGCAAATGAGCAGTTCTTC
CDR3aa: CASSSQGVRSANEQFF

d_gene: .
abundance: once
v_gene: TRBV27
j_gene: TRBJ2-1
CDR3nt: TGTGCCAGCAGCCCGTGGGGTCTGGTTTCCTACAATGAGCAGTTCTTC
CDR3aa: CASSPWGLVSYNEQFF

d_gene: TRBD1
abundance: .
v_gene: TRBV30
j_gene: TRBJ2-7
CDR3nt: TGTGCCTGGGGCACCGGGACAGGGGGCCTCCCATCCTACGAGCAGTACTTC
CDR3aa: CAWGTGTGGLPSYEQYF

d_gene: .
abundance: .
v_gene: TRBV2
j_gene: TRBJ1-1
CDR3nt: TGTGCCAGCAGTGATGGGGGGGTGAGGAACACTGAAGCTTTCTTT
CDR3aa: CASSDGGVRNTEAFF

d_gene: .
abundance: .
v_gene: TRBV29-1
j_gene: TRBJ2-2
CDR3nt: TGCAGCGTTGACGATAGGGCGGGGGAGCTGTTTTTT
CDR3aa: CSVDDRAGELFF

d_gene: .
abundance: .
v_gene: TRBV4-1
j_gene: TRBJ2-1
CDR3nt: TGCGCCAGCAGCCAAACGTACTACAATGAGCAGTTCTTC
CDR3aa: CASSQTYYNEQFF

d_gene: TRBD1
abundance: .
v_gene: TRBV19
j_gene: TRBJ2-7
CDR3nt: TGTGCCAGTAGCGGACAGGGGATCCCCTACGAGCAGTACTTC
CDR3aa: CASSGQGIPYEQYF

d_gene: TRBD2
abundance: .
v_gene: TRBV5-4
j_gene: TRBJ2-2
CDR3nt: TGTGCCAGCAGTTACCTAGCGGGAGGGCCGGGAACCGGGGAGCTGTTTTTT
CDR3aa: CASSYLAGGPGTGELFF

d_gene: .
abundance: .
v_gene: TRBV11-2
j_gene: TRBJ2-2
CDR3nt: TGTGCCAGCCGTGCTTTAGCGGAGCCGAACACCGGGGAGCTGTTTTTT
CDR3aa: CASRALAEPNTGELFF

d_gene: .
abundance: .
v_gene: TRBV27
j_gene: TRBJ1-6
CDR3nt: TGTGCCAGCAGTTTGGGGGGGCAAGGAGGGTCACCCCTCCACTTT
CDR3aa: CASSLGGQGGSPLHF

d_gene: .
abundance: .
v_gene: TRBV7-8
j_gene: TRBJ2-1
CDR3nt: TGTGCCAGCAGGGGGGGCTCCTACAATGAGCAGTTCTTC
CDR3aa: CASRGGSYNEQFF

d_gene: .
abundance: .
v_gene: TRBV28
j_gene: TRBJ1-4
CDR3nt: TGTGCCAGCTCCCCCACCCCGCGGGAGGATGAAAAACTGTTTTTT
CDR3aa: CASSPTPREDEKLFF

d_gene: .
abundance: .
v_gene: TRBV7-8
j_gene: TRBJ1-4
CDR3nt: TGTGCCAGCAGCTCCCCTGAAGAAAAACTGTTTTTT
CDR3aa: CASSSPEEKLFF

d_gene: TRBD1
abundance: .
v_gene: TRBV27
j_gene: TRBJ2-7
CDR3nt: TGTGCCAGCAGTGGCGGGACAGGTCCCTACGAGCAGTACTTC
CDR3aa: CASSGGTGPYEQYF

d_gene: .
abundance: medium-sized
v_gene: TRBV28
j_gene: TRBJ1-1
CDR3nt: TGTGCCAGCAGTTTGATTGGAGGCACTGAAGCTTTCTTT
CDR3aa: CASSLIGGTEAFF

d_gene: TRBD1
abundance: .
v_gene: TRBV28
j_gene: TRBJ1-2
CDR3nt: TGTGCCAGCAGTTGGCACCGGGACAGGGGGAATGGCTACACCTTC
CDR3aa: CASSWHRDRGNGYTF

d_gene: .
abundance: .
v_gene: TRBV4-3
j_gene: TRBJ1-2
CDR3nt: TGCGCCAGCAGCCAAGGTCTGGGGGTTTATGGCTACACCTTC
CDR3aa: CASSQGLGVYGYTF

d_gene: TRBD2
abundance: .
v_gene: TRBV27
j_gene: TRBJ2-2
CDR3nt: TGTGCCAGCAGTTTATCGAAGACTAGCGGGAATGAGCTGTTTTTT
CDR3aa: CASSLSKTSGNELFF

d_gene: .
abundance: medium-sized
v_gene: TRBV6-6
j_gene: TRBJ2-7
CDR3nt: TGTGCCAGCAGTGGCAGCCTCTCCTACGAGCAGTACTTC
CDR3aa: CASSGSLSYEQYF

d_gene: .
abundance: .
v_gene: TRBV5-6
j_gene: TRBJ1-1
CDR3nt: TGTGCCAGCAGCTTGGCCGAGTCTAATGAAGCTTTCTTT
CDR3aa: CASSLAESNEAFF

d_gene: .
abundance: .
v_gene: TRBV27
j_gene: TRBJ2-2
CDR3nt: TGTGCCAGCAGTATTAAGGCCGGGGAGCTGTTTTTT
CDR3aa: CASSIKAGELFF

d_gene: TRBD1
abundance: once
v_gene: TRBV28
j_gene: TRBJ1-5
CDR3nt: TGTGCCAGCAGTTTGTCCGGGACAGGAATAGATCAGCCCCAGCATTTT
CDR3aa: CASSLSGTGIDQPQHF

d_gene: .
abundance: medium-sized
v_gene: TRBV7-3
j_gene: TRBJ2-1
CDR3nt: TGTGCCAGCAGCCCCCGGCTGGACAATGAGCAGTTCTTC
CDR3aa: CASSPRLDNEQFF

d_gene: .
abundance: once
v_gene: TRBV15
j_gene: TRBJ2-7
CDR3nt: TGTGCCACCAGCCCTACGGCAGGGGGGGGGTACGAGCAGTACTTC
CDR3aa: CATSPTAGGGYEQYF

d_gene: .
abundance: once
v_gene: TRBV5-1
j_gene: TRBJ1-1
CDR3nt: TGCGCCAGCAGCCCCCTGGGAGGCACTGAAGCTTTCTTT
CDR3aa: CASSPLGGTEAFF

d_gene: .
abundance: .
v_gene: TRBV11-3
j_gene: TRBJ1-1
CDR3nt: TGTGCCAGCAGCTTAGACGGAATGAACACTGAAGCTTTCTTT
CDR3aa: CASSLDGMNTEAFF

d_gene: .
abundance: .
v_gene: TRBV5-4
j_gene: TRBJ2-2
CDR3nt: TGTGCCAGCAGCTGGGAAAACCGGGACCCTAAAAGGACCGGGGAGCTGTTTTTT
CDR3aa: CASSWENRDPKRTGELFF

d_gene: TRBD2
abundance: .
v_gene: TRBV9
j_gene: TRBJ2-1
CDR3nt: TGTGCCAGCAGCCCGGGACTAGCACCTAATGAGCAGTTCTTC
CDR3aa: CASSPGLAPNEQFF